A single sample is the source of the 20 T cell receptor beta chains below, sequenced in a study of human T cells and chemical hapten exposure. TCRdb re-called the RACE reads through MiXCR, storing one row per CDR3 protein. The sample carries a few hundred thousand distinct CDR3 sequences, about 6.3% recorded once. The time point denotes: patch test 2, 6 weeks after DPC sensitization. Sample treatment: therapeutic diphenylcyclopropenone sensitization with weekly scalp DPC. The sequencing here drew on whole blood, taken in connection with sensitization to the hapten diphenylcyclopropenone (DPC). The receptors shown here come from a woman aged 18-29 years with alopecia areata. Some clones in this sample may be carry-over from other donors' samples.

There are many counts of this clonotype. V gene TRBV6-5 combines with J gene TRBJ1-3; D ambiguous. The CDR3 covers 11 residues. Germline CDR1 is MNHEY and CDR2 is SVGAGI. V was trimmed by 8 bases and J by 8 bases, leaving 10 bases between them. This CDR3 reads CASARRDTIYF. CDR3 DNA: TGTGCCAGCGCGAGGCGTGACACCATATATTTT.

The V and J genes are TRBV5-1 and TRBJ1-1; D gene unclear. The V gene's germline CDR1 is SGHRS and CDR2 YFSETQ. The CDR3 runs 15 residues. The V gene lost 0 bases and the J gene lost 5 bases, with 14 bases spanning the gap. CDR3 loop: CASSLGPWAWTEAFF. In DNA form, the CDR3 reads TGCGCCAGCAGCTTGGGCCCCTGGGCGTGGACTGAAGCTTTCTTT. The variable domain in full, with the rest retrieved from reference TRBV5-1 and TRBJ1-1, is KAGVTQTPRYLIKTRGQQVTLSCSPISGHRSVSWYQQTPGQGLQFLFEYFSETQRNKGNFPGRFSGRQFSNSRSEMNVSTLELGDSALYLCASSLGPWAWTEAFFGQGTRLTVV.

The V call is TRBV14, the J call TRBJ1-1, with 7 bases identical to TRBD1. The junction had 4 bases not matched to a gene; V was cut back by 3 bases and J by 3 bases. The CDR3 consists of 14 residues. Germline V lookup: CDR1 SGHDN, CDR2 FVKESK. The CDR3 region is CASSQLTGYTEAFF. CDR3 in DNA: TGTGCCAGCAGCCAGCTGACAGGGTACACTGAAGCTTTCTTT.

This clonotype turned up a few times. This chain uses TRBV7-2 with TRBJ2-7; D unresolved. Trimming took off 5 bases at V and 2 bases at J, with 13 bases between the two ends. This CDR3 comprises 14 residues. The germline V gene has CDR1 SGHTA and CDR2 FQGNSA. The CDR3 sequence: CASSRLVSAYEQYF. Written as DNA, the CDR3 is TGTGCCAGCAGCCGTCTGGTGTCAGCCTACGAGCAGTACTTC.

This rearrangement joins TRBV20-1 to TRBJ1-1; no reliable D call. The V and J ends lost 6 bases and 1 base respectively, with 21 bases between them. The germline V gene has CDR1 DFQATT and CDR2 SNEGSKA (reference sequence). This CDR3 spans 16 amino acids. The CDR3 is CSARAVHQVSNTEAFF. CDR3 bases: TGCAGTGCCCGAGCCGTACACCAGGTTTCGAACACTGAAGCTTTCTTT.

The V and J genes are TRBV25-1 and TRBJ2-3; 8 bases match TRBD1. This CDR3 has 16 amino acids. V shed 3 bases, J shed 1 base, and the junction held 6 bases outside the gene matches. Germline loops: CDR1 MGHDK, CDR2 SYGVNS. The CDR3 nucleotides are TGTGCCAGCAGTGATCCTACGGGACAGGGCACAGATACGCAGTATTTT. It translates to CASSDPTGQGTDTQYF. The variable domain in full, completed from reference TRBV25-1 and TRBJ2-3, reads EADIYQTPRYLVIGTGKKITLECSQTMGHDKMYWYQQDPGMELHLIHYSYGVNSTEKGDLSSESTVSRIRTEHFPLTLESARPSHTSQYLCASSDPTGQGTDTQYFGPGTRLTVL.

At least ten counts were recorded for this clonotype. The J gene is TRBJ1-1, the V gene TRBV12-3 or TRBV12-4; D unclear. The V end was cut by 1 base, the J end by 6 bases, with 9 bases between. This CDR3 spans 13 amino acids. The CDR3 DNA follows: TGTGCCAGCAGTTTAGTTAACAGCCCTGAAGCTTTCTTT. This encodes CASSLVNSPEAFF.

This clonotype was detected ten times or more. V and J are TRBV28 and TRBJ1-4; TRBD1 matches 9 bases. With V trimmed by 6 bases and J by 8 bases, 10 bases remained unmatched. This CDR3 is 15 amino acids long. Per germline, CDR1 MDHEN and CDR2 SYDVKM. The CDR3: CASSPDRDREEKLFF. As DNA, the CDR3 is TGTGCCAGCAGCCCGGATCGGGACAGGGAGGAAAAACTGTTTTTT.

This clonotype was seen at least ten times. This rearrangement joins TRBV6-5 to TRBJ1-6; no clear D. This CDR3 comprises 16 residues. CDR1 and CDR2 from the germline V gene are MNHEY and SVGAGI. V lost 2 bases to trimming and J lost 1 base, with 9 bases between them. In nucleotides, the CDR3 is TGTGCCAGCAGTTACGGGGAGGGATCCTATAATTCACCCCTCCACTTT. Translating gives CASSYGEGSYNSPLHF.

Many counts were recorded for this clonotype. An end of the junction differs from the germline gene, which may be a read error. This chain connects TRBV7-2 to TRBJ1-4, with TRBD1 as a possible D gene (6 bases). There are 15 residues in the CDR3. The germline CDR1 and CDR2 sequences are SGHTA and FQGNSA. The CDR3: CASSLGGTTNEKLFF. The CDR3, as DNA: TGTGCCAGCAGCTTGGGCGGGACAACGAATGAAAAACTGTTTTTT.

This clonotype was seen a handful of times. The V call is TRBV2, the J call TRBJ2-5, with 7 bases fitting TRBD1. Trimming took 8 bases from V and 1 from J; bases not matched to a gene: 4. The CDR3 runs to 13 residues. Germline CDR1 is SNHLY and CDR2 is FYNNEI. The DNA for the CDR3 is TGTGCCAGCTGCCGGGACAGCCAAGAGACCCAGTACTTC. Translating gives CASCRDSQETQYF.

This clonotype was seen a few times. The rearrangement links TRBV28 to TRBJ2-1; 8 nucleotides line up with TRBD2. This CDR3 has 16 amino acids. CDR1 MDHEN and CDR2 SYDVKM come from the germline V gene. J gave up 4 bases and V 5 bases, and 10 bases lay outside the gene matches. This CDR3 reads CASSPSGSGVYNEQFF. The CDR3 region has the DNA TGTGCCAGCAGTCCGTCTGGTAGCGGGGTTTACAATGAGCAGTTCTTC.

This clonotype showed up many times. V usage is TRBV29-1 and J usage is TRBJ1-1; no clear D. Germline V gene sequence: CDR1 SQVTM, CDR2 ANQGSEA. The V gene lost 4 bases and the J gene lost 2 bases, with 11 bases spanning the gap. CDR3 length: 13 residues. For the CDR3, the DNA is TGCAGCGTTGTTTATGGCTATAACACTGAAGCTTTCTTT. The encoded protein is CSVVYGYNTEAFF.

This clonotype was observed a few times. The V and J genes are TRBV11-3 and TRBJ2-1, with 12 bases that match TRBD2. From germline, CDR1 is SGHNT and CDR2 YENEEA. The CDR3 is 17 amino acids. The junction had 8 bases not matched to a gene; V was cut back by 4 bases and J by 4 bases. The CDR3 bases are TGTGCCAGCAGCTCACATACCGGGACTAGCGGGTACAATGAGCAGTTCTTC. Protein product: CASSSHTGTSGYNEQFF.

This clonotype was found many times. The J gene is TRBJ1-2, the V gene TRBV19; the D gene is possibly TRBD1 (6 bases). The germline V gene has CDR1 LNHDA and CDR2 SQIVND (reference sequence). The V and J ends lost 2 bases and 3 bases respectively, with 13 bases between them. The CDR3 is made up of 15 amino acids. For the CDR3, the DNA is TGTGCCAGTAGTATATCGGCAGGGGCGCACTATGGCTACACCTTC. This gives the protein CASSISAGAHYGYTF.

This clonotype was observed a handful of times. The V call is TRBV6-6, the J call TRBJ1-5; 7 nucleotides line up with TRBD1. The germline gives CDR1 MNHNY, CDR2 SVGAGI (reference sequence). J lost 5 bases, V lost 2 bases, and 12 bases had no gene match. The CDR3 length is 17 residues. The CDR3 loop is CASSYGTLQGGDQPQHF. The CDR3 DNA reads as TGTGCCAGCAGTTACGGCACATTGCAGGGGGGCGATCAGCCCCAGCATTTT.

This chain links TRBV6-5 with TRBJ2-3; D gene uncertain. V was trimmed by 5 bases and J by 1 base, leaving 7 bases between them. Germline values: CDR1 MNHEY, CDR2 SVGAGI. The CDR3 is 13 amino acids. CDR3 sequence reads: CASSTTRTDTQYF. The CDR3 DNA sequence: TGTGCCAGCAGTACGACTCGCACAGATACGCAGTATTTT.

This clonotype came up many times. The rearrangement uses TRBV2 and TRBJ1-1, with D tentatively TRBD1 (5 bases). Trimming pared 7 bases from V and 5 bases from J, leaving 17 bases between. The germline CDR1 and CDR2 sequences are SNHLY and FYNNEI. The CDR3 totals 14 residues. CDR3 bases: TGTGCCAGCACTTGGACGGGGGAGGGGACTGAAGCTTTCTTT. It specifies CASTWTGEGTEAFF.

This clonotype has at least ten counts. The rearrangement links TRBV7-8 to TRBJ1-1; D unresolved. The germline V gene encodes CDR1 SGHVS and CDR2 FQNEAQ. V lost 1 base and J lost 0, with 15 bases in between. This CDR3 has 17 residues. DNA of the CDR3: TGTGCCAGCAGCTTAGAAGACTTTGGAGACATGAACACTGAAGCTTTCTTT. Its protein is CASSLEDFGDMNTEAFF.

This chain joins TRBV28 and TRBJ2-7; no definite D call. The CDR3 spans 11 residues. Germline-derived CDR1 and CDR2 are MDHEN and SYDVKM. V was shortened by 4 bases and J by 6 bases, with 7 bases between the two germline ends. The CDR3, as DNA: TGTGCCAGCAGTTCCCCTTCCGAGCAGTACTTC. This translates into CASSSPSEQYF. Together with reference TRBV28 and TRBJ2-7, the CDR3 gives the full variable domain: DVKVTQSSRYLVKRTGEKVFLECVQDMDHENMFWYRQDPGLGLRLIYFSYDVKMKEKGDIPEGYSVSREKKERFSLILESASTNQTSMYLCASSSPSEQYFGPGTRLTVT.